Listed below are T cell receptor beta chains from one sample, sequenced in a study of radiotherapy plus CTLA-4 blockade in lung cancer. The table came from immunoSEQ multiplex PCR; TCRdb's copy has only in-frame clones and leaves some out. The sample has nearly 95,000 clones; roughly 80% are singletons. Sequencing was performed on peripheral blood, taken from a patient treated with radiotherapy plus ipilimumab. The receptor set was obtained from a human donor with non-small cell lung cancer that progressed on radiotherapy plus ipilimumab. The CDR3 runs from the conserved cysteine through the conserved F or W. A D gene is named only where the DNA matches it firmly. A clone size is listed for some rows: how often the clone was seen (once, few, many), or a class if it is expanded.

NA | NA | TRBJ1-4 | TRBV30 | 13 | CAWSGTLVGKLFF | TGTGCCTGGAGTGGGACTCTTGTGGGAAAACTGTTTTTT
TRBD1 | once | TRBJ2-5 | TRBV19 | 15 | CASSARQGRVETQYF | TGTGCCAGTAGTGCTCGACAGGGGCGGGTAGAGACCCAGTACTTC
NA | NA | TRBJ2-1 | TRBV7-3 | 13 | CASSLGSNNEQFF | TGTGCCAGCAGCTTGGGCTCAAACAATGAGCAGTTCTTC
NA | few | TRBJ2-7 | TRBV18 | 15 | CASSPNGGSNSEQYF | TGTGCCAGCTCACCTAACGGAGGTAGTAATTCCGAGCAGTACTTC
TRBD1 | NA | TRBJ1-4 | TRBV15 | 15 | CATSPPGQGTEKLFF | TGTGCCACCAGTCCACCGGGACAGGGGACTGAAAAACTGTTTTTT
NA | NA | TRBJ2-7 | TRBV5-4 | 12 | CASSLEGSEQYF | TGTGCCAGCAGCTTGGAGGGTAGCGAGCAGTACTTC
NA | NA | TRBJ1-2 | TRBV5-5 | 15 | CASSPGVGANYGYTF | TGTGCCAGCAGCCCAGGGGTCGGGGCCAACTATGGCTACACCTTC
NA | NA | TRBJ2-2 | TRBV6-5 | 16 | CASSYSSLRGTGELFF | TGTGCCAGCAGTTACTCGTCGCTACGAGGCACCGGGGAGCTGTTTTTT
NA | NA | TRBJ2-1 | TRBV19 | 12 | CASSPSTFPTFF | TGTGCCAGTAGTCCTAGCACTTTCCCTACTTTCTTC
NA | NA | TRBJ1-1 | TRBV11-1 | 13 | CASSADRNTEAFF | TGTGCCAGCAGCGCGGACAGGAACACTGAAGCTTTCTTT
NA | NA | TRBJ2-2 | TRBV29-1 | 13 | CSVDLGYTGELFF | TGCAGCGTTGATCTGGGGTACACCGGGGAGCTGTTTTTT
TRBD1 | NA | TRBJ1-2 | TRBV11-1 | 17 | CASSPSPGQGTGYGYTF | TGTGCCAGCAGCCCAAGTCCGGGACAGGGTACGGGCTATGGCTACACCTTC
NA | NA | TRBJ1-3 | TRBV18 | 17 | CASSPLSRQAAGNTIYF | TGTGCCAGCTCACCACTTTCTCGACAGGCTGCTGGAAACACCATATATTTT
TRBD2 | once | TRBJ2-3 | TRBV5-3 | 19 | CARSLPNHRTSASTDTQYF | TGTGCCAGAAGCTTGCCCAACCATCGGACTAGCGCGAGTACAGATACGCAGTATTTT
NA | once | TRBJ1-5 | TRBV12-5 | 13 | CASRGLSNQPQHF | TGTGCTAGCCGGGGCCTTAGCAATCAGCCCCAGCATTTT
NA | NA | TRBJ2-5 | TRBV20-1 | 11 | CSASSQETQYF | TGCAGTGCTAGCAGCCAAGAGACCCAGTACTTC
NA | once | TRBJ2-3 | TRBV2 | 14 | CASSVDTQADTQYF | TGTGCCAGCAGTGTGGATACTCAGGCAGATACGCAGTATTTT
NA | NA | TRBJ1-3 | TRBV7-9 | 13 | CASSGLSGNTIYF | TGTGCCAGCAGCGGGTTGTCTGGAAACACCATATATTTT
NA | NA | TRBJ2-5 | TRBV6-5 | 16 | CASSYSFDREEETQYF | TGTGCCAGCAGTTACTCTTTCGACAGGGAGGAAGAGACCCAGTACTTC
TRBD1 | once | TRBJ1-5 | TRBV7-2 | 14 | CASSSGGSYQPQHF | TGTGCCAGCAGCTCAGGGGGTTCCTATCAGCCCCAGCATTTT
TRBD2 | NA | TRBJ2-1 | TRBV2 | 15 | CASTQEGLAGNEQFF | TGTGCCAGCACCCAGGAGGGACTAGCGGGAAATGAGCAGTTCTTC
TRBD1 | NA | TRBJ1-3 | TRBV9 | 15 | CASSVEGQPGNTIYF | TGTGCCAGCAGCGTAGAGGGACAGCCTGGAAACACCATATATTTT
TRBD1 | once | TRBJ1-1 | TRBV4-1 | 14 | CASSQGQGATEAFF | TGCGCCAGCAGCCAGGGACAGGGGGCCACTGAAGCTTTCTTT